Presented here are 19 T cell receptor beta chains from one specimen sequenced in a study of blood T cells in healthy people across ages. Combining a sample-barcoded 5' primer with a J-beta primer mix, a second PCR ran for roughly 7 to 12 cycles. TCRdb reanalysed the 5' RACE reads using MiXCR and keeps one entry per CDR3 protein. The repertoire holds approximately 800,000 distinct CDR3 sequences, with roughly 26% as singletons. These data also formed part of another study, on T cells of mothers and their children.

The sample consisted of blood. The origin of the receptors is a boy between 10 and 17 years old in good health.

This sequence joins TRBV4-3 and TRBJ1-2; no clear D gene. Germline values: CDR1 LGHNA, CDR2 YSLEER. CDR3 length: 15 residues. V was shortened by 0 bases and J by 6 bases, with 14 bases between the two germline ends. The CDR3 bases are TGCGCCAGCAGCCAAGATTACGGGATGGTTGATGGCTACACCTTC. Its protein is CASSQDYGMVDGYTF.

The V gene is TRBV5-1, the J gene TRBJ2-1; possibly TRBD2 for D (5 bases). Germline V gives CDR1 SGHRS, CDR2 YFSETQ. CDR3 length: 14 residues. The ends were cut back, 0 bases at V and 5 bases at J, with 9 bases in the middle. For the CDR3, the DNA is TGCGCCAGCAGCTTGGATACGGGAAACAATGAGCAGTTCTTC. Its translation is CASSLDTGNNEQFF.

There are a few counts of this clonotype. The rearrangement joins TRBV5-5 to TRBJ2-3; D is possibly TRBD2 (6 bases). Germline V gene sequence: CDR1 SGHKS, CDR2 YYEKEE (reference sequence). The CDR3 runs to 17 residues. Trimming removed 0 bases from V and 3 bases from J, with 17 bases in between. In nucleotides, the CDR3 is TGTGCCAGCAGCTTGGATGGGGCGGGACCCCGGACAGATACGCAGTATTTT. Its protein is CASSLDGAGPRTDTQYF.

Here the CDR3 reads CASSLAGTSGGYEQFF. As DNA, the CDR3 is TGTGCCAGCAGCTTAGCCGGGACTAGCGGGGGCTATGAGCAGTTCTTC. The chain carries TRBV7-2 and TRBJ2-1, with 14 bases aligning to TRBD2. Trimming cost V 0 bases and J 8 bases; bases outside gene matches: 3. CDR3 size: 16 residues. Germline CDR1 and CDR2: SGHTA and FQGNSA.

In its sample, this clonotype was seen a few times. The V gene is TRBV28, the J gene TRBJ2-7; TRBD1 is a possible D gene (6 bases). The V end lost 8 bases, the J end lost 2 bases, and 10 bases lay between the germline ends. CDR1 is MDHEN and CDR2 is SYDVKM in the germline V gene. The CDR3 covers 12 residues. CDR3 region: CASGQWAYEQYF. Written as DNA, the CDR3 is TGTGCCAGCGGACAGTGGGCCTACGAGCAGTACTTC.

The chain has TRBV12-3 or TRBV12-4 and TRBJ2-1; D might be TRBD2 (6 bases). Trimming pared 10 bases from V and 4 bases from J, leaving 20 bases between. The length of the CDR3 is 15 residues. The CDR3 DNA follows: TGTGCCACCTTGGAGGGGCAAGGTCTTTACAATGAGCAGTTCTTC. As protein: CATLEGQGLYNEQFF.

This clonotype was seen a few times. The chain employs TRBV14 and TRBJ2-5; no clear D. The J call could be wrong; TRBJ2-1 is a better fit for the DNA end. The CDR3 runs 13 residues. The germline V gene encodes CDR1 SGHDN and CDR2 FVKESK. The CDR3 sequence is CASSQLLNNEQFF. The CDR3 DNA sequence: TGTGCCAGCAGCCAATTACTAAACAATGAGCAGTTCTTC.

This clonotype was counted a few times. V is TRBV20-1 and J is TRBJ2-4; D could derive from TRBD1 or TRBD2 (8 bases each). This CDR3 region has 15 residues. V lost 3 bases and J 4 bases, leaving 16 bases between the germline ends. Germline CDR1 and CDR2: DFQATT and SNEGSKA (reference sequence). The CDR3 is CSASYSGDRKNIQYF. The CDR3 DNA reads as TGCAGTGCTAGCTATAGCGGGGACAGGAAAAACATTCAGTACTTC.

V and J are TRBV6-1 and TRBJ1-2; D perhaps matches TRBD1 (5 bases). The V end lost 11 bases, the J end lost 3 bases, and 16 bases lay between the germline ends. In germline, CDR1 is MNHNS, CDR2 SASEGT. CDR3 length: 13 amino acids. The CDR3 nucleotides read TGTGCCCTCCACTCAGGGACCGACTATGGCTACACCTTC. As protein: CALHSGTDYGYTF.

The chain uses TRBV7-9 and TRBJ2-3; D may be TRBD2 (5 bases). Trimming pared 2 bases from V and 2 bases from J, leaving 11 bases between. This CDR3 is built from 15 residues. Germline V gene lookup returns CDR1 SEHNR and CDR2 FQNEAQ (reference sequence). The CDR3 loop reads CASSLTSGNTDTQYF. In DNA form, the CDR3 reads TGTGCCAGCAGCTTAACTTCGGGGAACACAGATACGCAGTATTTT.

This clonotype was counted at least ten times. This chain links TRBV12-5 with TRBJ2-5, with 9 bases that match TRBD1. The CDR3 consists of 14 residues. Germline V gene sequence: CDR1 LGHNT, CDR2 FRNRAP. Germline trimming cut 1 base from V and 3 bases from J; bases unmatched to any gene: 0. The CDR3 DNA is TGTGCTAGTGGTTTGGGGACAGGGGAAGAGACCCAGTACTTC. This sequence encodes CASGLGTGEETQYF.

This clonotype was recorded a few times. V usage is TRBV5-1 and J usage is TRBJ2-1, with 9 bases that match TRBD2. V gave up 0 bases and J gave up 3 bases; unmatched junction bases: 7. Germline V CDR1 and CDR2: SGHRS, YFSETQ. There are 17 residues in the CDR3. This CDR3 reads CASSLERGAYDYNEQFF. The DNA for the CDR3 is TGCGCCAGCAGCTTGGAGCGGGGGGCCTATGACTACAATGAGCAGTTCTTC.

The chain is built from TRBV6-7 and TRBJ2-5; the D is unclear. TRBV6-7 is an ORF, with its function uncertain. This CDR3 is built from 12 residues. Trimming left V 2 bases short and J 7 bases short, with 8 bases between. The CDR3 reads CASSYRGRTQYF. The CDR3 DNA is TGTGCCAGCAGTTACCGTGGGCGGACCCAGTACTTC.

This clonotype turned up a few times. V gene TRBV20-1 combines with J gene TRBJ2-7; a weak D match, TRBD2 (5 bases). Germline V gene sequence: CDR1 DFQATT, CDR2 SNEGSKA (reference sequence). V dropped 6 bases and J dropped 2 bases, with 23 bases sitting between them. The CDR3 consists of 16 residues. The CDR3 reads CSADPLRTETTYEQYF. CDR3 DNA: TGCAGTGCCGATCCCCTCCGGACGGAGACTACCTACGAGCAGTACTTC.

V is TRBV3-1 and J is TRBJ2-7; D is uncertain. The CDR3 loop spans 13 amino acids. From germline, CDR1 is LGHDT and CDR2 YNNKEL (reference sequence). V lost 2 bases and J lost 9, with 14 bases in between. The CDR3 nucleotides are TGTGCCAGCAGCCAAAACGACAACCGAGGGCAGTACTTC. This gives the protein CASSQNDNRGQYF.

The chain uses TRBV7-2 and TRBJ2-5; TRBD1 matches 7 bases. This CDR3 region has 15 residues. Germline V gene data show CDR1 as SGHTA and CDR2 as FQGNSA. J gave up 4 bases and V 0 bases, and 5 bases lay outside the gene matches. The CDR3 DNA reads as TGTGCCAGCAGCTTAGCAGGGGGCGATGGAGAGACCCAGTACTTC. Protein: CASSLAGGDGETQYF.

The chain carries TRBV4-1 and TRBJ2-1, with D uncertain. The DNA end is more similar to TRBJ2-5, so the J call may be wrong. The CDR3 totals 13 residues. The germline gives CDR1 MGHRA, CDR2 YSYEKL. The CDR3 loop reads CASSQKAAETQYF. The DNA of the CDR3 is TGCGCCAGCAGCCAGAAGGCGGCTGAAACCCAGTACTTC.

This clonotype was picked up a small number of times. CDR3 in amino acids: CASSAHTGPGETQYF. The DNA of the CDR3 is TGTGCCAGCAGCGCTCACACAGGGCCAGGAGAGACCCAGTACTTC. The V gene is TRBV9, the J gene TRBJ2-5; the D gene is possibly TRBD1 (6 bases). The V end was cut by 3 bases, the J end by 4 bases, with 16 bases between. Germline assignment: CDR1 SGDLS and CDR2 YYNGEE. The CDR3 covers 15 residues.

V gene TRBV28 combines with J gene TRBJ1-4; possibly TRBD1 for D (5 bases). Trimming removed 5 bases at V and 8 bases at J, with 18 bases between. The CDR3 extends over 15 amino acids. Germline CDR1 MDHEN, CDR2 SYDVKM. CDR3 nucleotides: TGTGCCAGCAGTCTCACCGGGACCTGGGGGGAAAAACTGTTTTTT. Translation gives CASSLTGTWGEKLFF.